This T cell receptor (beta chain) was captured by sequencing in a study of blood T cells in healthy people across ages. Germline CDR1 and CDR2: DFQATT and SNEGSKA (reference sequence). The germline V and J ends were trimmed by 5 bases and 4 bases, with 15 bases remaining between them. The CDR3 extends over 15 amino acids. Together with a sample-barcoded 5' primer, a J-beta primer mix was included in a second PCR lasting about 6 to 12 cycles. TCRdb itself ran the 5' RACE reads through MiXCR, one entry per CDR3 protein. The sample gives some 1,500,000 distinct CDR3 sequences, roughly 43% of which show up once; approximately 4% is in the top ten.

The V gene is TRBV20-1, the J gene TRBJ2-6; D possibly corresponds to TRBD1 (5 bases). The sequenced sample consisted of blood. The TCR originated in a woman between 18 and 29 years old in good health. This CDR3 reads CSAQKGEGGANVLTF. The CDR3 nucleotides read TGCAGTGCTCAAAAAGGGGAAGGGGGGGCCAACGTCCTGACTTTC.